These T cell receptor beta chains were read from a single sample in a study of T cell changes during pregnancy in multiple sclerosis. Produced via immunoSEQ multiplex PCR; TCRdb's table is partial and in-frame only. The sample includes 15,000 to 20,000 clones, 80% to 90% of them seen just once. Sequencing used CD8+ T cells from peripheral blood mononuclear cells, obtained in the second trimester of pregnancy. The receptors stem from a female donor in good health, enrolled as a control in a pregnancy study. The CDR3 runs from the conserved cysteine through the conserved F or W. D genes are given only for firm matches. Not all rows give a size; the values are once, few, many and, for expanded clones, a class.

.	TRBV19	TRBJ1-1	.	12	TGTGCCAGTAGTATCGGGTACACTGAAGCTTTCTTT	CASSIGYTEAFF
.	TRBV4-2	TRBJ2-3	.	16	TGTGCCAGCAGCCAAGAACTTAGCGTGGGAACTTATACGCAGTATTTT	CASSQELSVGTYTQYF
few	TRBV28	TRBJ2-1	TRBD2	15	TGTGCCAGCAGTCTCGAGGTGGGGGGGTACAATGAGCAGTTCTTC	CASSLEVGGYNEQFF
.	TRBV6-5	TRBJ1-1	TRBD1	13	TGTGCCAGCAGGGGACAGGGTGGAACTGAAGCTTTCTTT	CASRGQGGTEAFF
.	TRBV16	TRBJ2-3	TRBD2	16	TGTGCCAGCAGCGAATCCCCTAGCGGGGTCACAGATACGCAGTATTTT	CASSESPSGVTDTQYF
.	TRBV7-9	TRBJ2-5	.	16	TGTGCCAGCAGCTCCCCGGCCAGGGGTTTATTAGAGACCCAGTACTTC	CASSSPARGLLETQYF
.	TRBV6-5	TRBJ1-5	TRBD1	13	TGTGCCACCGGGACAGGGGAGCATCAGCCCCAGCATTTT	CATGTGEHQPQHF
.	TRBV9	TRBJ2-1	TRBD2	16	TGTGCCAGCAGCGCGAGGACTAGCGGGGTGGCCAATGAGCAGTTCTTC	CASSARTSGVANEQFF
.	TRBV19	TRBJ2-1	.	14	TGTGCCAGTACCCCCGGAGGGGTTCTTCATGAGCAGTTCTTC	CASTPGGVLHEQFF
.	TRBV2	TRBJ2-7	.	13	TGTGCCTTAACTAAGACAGATTCCTACGAGCAGTACTTC	CALTKTDSYEQYF
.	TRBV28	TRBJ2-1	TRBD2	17	TGTGCCAGCAGTCCCACGGGGGGGGGAGATTGGGCCAATGAGCAGTTCTTC	CASSPTGGGDWANEQFF
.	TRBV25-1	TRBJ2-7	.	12	TGTGCCAGCAGTGACGGCTCCTACGAGCAGTACTTC	CASSDGSYEQYF
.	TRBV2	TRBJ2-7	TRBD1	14	TGTGCCAGCAGTGGTAATACAGGGGGCAACGAGCAGTACTTC	CASSGNTGGNEQYF
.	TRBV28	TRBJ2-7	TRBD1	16	TGTGCCAGCAGTTTACCCCTCGGGACAGGGACCTACGAGCAGTACTTC	CASSLPLGTGTYEQYF
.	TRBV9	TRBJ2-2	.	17	TGTGCCAGCAGCGTAAGCGGGCGGAGGGGAGGAACCGGGGAGCTGTTTTTT	CASSVSGRRGGTGELFF